This T cell receptor beta chain was identified in a study of metastatic and nonmetastatic thyroid tumors. Study-level background: Peripheral blood and tumor or nodule samples from malignant and benign thyroid patients were compared.

Regarding this clone: Its specificity is not known.

V lost 0 bases, J lost 11 bases, and 13 bases lay in between. Germline V gene sequence: CDR1 DFQATT, CDR2 SNEGSKA (reference sequence). The CDR3 totals 12 residues. Patients had received no treatment of any kind before thyroid surgery. Study-wide points: For both blood and tumor, malignant thyroid tumors reportedly showed significantly higher TCR beta diversity than benign nodules did.

Authors' processing steps: The study took CDR3 differences across clinicopathological groups and made a distant-metastasis classifier for papillary thyroid cancer from them. TCRdb re-analyzed the PCR reads through MiXCR. None of the V and J calls come from the authors' own analysis; TCRdb made them. The data contain 15,000 to 20,000 clones, 25% of them singletons. J is TRBJ1-1 and V is TRBV20-1; D uncertain. The clonotype originates from a female donor with papillary thyroid cancer or a benign thyroid nodule (not recorded which). Some clones in this sample may be carry-over from other donors' samples. Sequenced input: adjacent normal tissue. CDR3 region: CSARDEGFGAFF. The DNA of the CDR3 is TGCAGTGCTAGAGATGAGGGTTTCGGGGCTTTCTTT.